These 11 T cell receptor beta chains originate from one sample sequenced in a study of OX40 agonist ivuxolimab in advanced cancers. Generated by immunoSEQ multiplex PCR, the TCRdb table keeps only in-frame clones and is missing some. The repertoire includes some 83,000 clones, around nine tenths of them detected once, and 0.76% sits in the top ten. Sequencing was performed on CD4+ or CD8+ T cells sorted from blood, taken in a trial of the OX40 agonist ivuxolimab. These receptors came from an adult with an advanced solid tumor such as melanoma, head and neck, liver or kidney cancer.

J is TRBJ1-2 and V is TRBV4-2; 7 bases line up with TRBD1. Germline trimming cut 2 bases from V and 6 bases from J; bases unmatched to any gene: 6. Per the germline V gene, CDR1 is LGHNA and CDR2 is YNFKEQ. The CDR3 runs to 14 residues. CDR3 amino acids: CASSQPDRVHGYTF. DNA for the CDR3: TGTGCCAGCAGCCAACCTGACAGGGTTCATGGCTACACCTTC.

Only a few counts were recorded for this clone. The rearrangement joins TRBV30 to TRBJ1-4, with 7 bases lining up with TRBD1. V dropped 2 bases and J dropped 7; count of bases not matched to a gene: 10. CDR3 size: 15 residues. CDR1 is GTSNPN, CDR2 SVGIG, per germline (reference sequence). The CDR3 region has the DNA TGTGCCTGGAGTAACCCAGCAGGGGGAGGTGAAAAACTGTTTTTT. Protein sequence: CAWSNPAGGGEKLFF.

The chain joins TRBV7-3 to TRBJ1-1, with TRBD1 as a possible D gene (5 bases). Germline loops: CDR1 SGHTA, CDR2 FQGTGA. This CDR3 has 14 amino acids. V was cut by 4 bases and J by 0 bases, with 9 bases left in between. The CDR3: CASSWTLMNTEAFF. Written as DNA, the CDR3 is TGTGCCAGCAGCTGGACATTGATGAACACTGAAGCTTTCTTT. The whole variable domain, remainder taken from reference TRBV7-3 and TRBJ1-1, is GAGVSQTPSNKVTEKGKYVELRCDPISGHTALYWYRQSLGQGPEFLIYFQGTGAADDSGLPNDRFFAVRPEGSVSTLKIQRTERGDSAVYLCASSWTLMNTEAFFGQGTRLTVV.

The rearrangement links TRBV27 to TRBJ2-7, with D maybe TRBD1 (6 bases). CDR1 is MNHEY and CDR2 is SMNVEV in the germline V gene (reference sequence). Trimming removed 5 bases from V and 2 bases from J, with 16 bases in between. The CDR3 is 15 residues long. DNA of the CDR3: TGTGCCAGCAGTGTTTTTGGACAGTTCACCTACGAGCAGTACTTC. Translating it yields CASSVFGQFTYEQYF.

The V call is TRBV19, the J call TRBJ2-1, with TRBD2 matching over 13 bases. V shed 7 bases and J 3 bases; nucleotides not matched to a gene: 12. Germline V gives CDR1 LNHDA, CDR2 SQIVND (reference sequence). This CDR3 is built from 18 residues. The DNA of the CDR3 is TGTGCCAGTAAGTGGTCGGGACTAGCGGGACCTGGCTACAATGAGCAGTTCTTC. Amino acid sequence: CASKWSGLAGPGYNEQFF.

Turning to this clone: The sample holds other DNA sequences that translate to the same CDR3. The gene calls are TRBV28 and TRBJ1-1; D ambiguous. This CDR3 has 13 amino acids. Germline CDR1 reads MDHEN; CDR2 reads SYDVKM. V was trimmed by 6 bases and J by 4 bases, leaving 12 bases between them. The CDR3 loop reads CASSRNYGTEAFF. The CDR3, as DNA: TGTGCCAGCAGCAGAAATTATGGCACTGAAGCTTTCTTT.

This rearrangement joins TRBV30 to TRBJ2-3; TRBD1 aligns across 8 bases. Germline V lookup: CDR1 GTSNPN, CDR2 SVGIG (reference sequence). V lost 3 bases, J lost 4 bases, and 6 bases stayed unmatched. The CDR3 consists of 14 residues. The CDR3 sequence is CAWRGRGRPDTQYF. CDR3 sequence (DNA): TGTGCCTGGAGGGGCAGGGGGCGCCCAGATACGCAGTATTTT.

J is TRBJ2-2 and V is TRBV7-2; D might be TRBD1 (5 bases). The CDR3 spans 15 residues. V lost 1 base, J lost 7 bases, and 13 bases lay in between. Germline V gene sequence: CDR1 SGHTA, CDR2 FQGNSA. CDR3 sequence (DNA): TGTGCCAGCAGCTTAGTGGCCCGTAGGGGCGGGGAGCTGTTTTTT. This encodes CASSLVARRGGELFF.

Turning to this clone: Other nucleotide sequences from this sample produce the same CDR3. The rearrangement joins TRBV27 to TRBJ2-7, with 9 bases that match TRBD1. V lost 6 bases to trimming and J lost 2 bases; unmatched junction nucleotides: 5. This CDR3 comprises 14 residues. Germline CDR1 is MNHEY and CDR2 is SMNVEV (reference sequence). CDR3 bases: TGTGCCAGCAGCCCAAGGGACAGGGCCTACGAGCAGTACTTC. Protein product: CASSPRDRAYEQYF.

The chain uses TRBV19 and TRBJ2-2, with D tentatively TRBD2 (6 bases). This CDR3 spans 13 amino acids. CDR1 and CDR2 (germline): LNHDA, SQIVND (reference sequence). The V end lost 9 bases, the J end lost 3 bases, and 11 bases lay between the germline ends. The DNA for the CDR3 is TGTGCCAGCCAATCTAGCGACACCGGGGAGCTGTTTTTT. The encoded protein is CASQSSDTGELFF.

CDR3 sequence (DNA): TGTGCCAGCAGCCAAGTTAGCGGGAAGGGGGAGCTGTTTTTT. Its translation is CASSQVSGKGELFF. This rearrangement joins TRBV4-2 to TRBJ2-2; the match to TRBD2 covers 8 bases. Germline CDR1 is LGHNA and CDR2 is YNFKEQ. This CDR3 has 14 residues. V dropped 1 base and J dropped 8; count of bases not matched to a gene: 3.